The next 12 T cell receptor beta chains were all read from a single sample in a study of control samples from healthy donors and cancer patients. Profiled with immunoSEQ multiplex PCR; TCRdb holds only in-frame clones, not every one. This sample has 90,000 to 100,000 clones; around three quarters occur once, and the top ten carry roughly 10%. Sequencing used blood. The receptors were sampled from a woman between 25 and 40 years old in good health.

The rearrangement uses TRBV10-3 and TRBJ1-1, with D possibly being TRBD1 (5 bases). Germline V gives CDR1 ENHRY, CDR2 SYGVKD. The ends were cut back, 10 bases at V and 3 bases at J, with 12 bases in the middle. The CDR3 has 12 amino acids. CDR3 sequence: CATQGIDTEAFF. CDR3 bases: TGTGCCACCCAGGGTATCGACACTGAAGCTTTCTTT.

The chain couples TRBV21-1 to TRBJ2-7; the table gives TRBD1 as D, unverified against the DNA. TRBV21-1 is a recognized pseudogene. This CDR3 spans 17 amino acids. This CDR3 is CASSREGGPGDIYEQYF. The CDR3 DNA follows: TGTGCCAGCAGCAGGGAAGGGGGACCAGGGGACATCTACGAGCAGTACTTC.

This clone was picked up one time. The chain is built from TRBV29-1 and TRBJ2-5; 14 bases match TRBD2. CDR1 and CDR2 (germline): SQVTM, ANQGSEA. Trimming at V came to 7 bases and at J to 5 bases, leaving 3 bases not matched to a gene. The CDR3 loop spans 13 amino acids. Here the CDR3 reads CSGTSGGRETQYF. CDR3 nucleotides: TGCAGCGGGACTAGCGGGGGGAGGGAGACCCAGTACTTC.

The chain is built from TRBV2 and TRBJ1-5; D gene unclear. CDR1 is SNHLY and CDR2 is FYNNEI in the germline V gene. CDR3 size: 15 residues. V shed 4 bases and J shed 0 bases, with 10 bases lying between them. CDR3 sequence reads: CASSAGPYSNQPQHF. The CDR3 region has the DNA TGTGCCAGCAGTGCCGGACCGTATAGCAATCAGCCCCAGCATTTT.

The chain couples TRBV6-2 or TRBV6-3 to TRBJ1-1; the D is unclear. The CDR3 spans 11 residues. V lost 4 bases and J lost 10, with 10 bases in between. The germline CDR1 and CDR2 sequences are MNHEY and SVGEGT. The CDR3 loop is CASSLAGGAFF. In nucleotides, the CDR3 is TGTGCCAGCAGTTTGGCCGGAGGAGCTTTCTTT.

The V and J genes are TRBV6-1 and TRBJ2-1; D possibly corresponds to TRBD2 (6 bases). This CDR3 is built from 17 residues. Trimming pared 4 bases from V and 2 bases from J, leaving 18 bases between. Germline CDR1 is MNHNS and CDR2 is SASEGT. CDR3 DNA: TGTGCCAGCAGTGTAAATTCCGGGACTCCCACCTACAATGAGCAGTTCTTC. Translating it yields CASSVNSGTPTYNEQFF.

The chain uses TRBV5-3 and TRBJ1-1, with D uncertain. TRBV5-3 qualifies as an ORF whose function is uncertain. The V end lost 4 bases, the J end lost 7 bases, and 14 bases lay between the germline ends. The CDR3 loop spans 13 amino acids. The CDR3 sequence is CARSPWGLDEAFF. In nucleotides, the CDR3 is TGTGCCAGAAGCCCTTGGGGTCTGGATGAAGCTTTCTTT.

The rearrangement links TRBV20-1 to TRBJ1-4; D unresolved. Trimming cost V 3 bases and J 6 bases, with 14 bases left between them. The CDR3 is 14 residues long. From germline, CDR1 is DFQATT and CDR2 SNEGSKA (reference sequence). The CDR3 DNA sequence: TGCAGTGCTAGTGCTCGGGGTCGCGATGAAAAACTGTTTTTT. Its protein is CSASARGRDEKLFF.

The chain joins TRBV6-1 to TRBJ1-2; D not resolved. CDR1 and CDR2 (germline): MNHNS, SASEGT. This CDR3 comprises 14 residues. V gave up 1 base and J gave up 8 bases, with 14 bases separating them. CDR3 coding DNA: TGTGCCAGCAGTGAAGAAGACCGGGGTAGGGGCTACACCTTC. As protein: CASSEEDRGRGYTF.

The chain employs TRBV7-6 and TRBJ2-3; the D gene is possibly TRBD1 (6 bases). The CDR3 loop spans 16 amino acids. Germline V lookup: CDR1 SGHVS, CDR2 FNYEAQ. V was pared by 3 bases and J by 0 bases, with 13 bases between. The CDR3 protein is CASSFRQGLSTDTQYF. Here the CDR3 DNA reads TGTGCCAGCAGCTTTCGTCAGGGGCTGAGCACAGATACGCAGTATTTT.

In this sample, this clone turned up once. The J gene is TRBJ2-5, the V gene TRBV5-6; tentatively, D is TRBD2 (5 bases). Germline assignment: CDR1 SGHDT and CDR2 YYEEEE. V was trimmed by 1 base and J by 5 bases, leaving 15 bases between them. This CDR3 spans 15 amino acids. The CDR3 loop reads CASSLRRLPGETQYF. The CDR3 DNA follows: TGTGCCAGCAGCTTGAGGCGACTCCCGGGGGAGACCCAGTACTTC.

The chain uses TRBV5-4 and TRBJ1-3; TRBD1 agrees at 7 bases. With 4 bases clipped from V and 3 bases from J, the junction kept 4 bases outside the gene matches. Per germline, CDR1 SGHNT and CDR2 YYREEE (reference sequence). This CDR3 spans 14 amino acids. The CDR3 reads CASSADRVGNTIYF. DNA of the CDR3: TGTGCCAGCAGCGCAGACAGGGTTGGAAACACCATATATTTT.